Listed here are 5 T cell receptor beta chains from one sample, sequenced in a study of blood T cell repertoires in COVID-19. The table came from immunoSEQ multiplex PCR; TCRdb's copy has only in-frame clones and leaves some out. Among around 200,000 clones listed, approximately 87% were seen once. Sequenced input: peripheral blood. All receptors come from a man in his 60s who had recovered from COVID-19.

The genes are TRBV5-1 and TRBJ1-6, with D perhaps matching TRBD1 (6 bases). The CDR3 length is 16 residues. The V and J ends lost 2 bases and 9 bases respectively, with 18 bases between them. Germline-derived CDR1 and CDR2 are SGHRS and YFSETQ. CDR3 DNA sequence: TGCGCCAGCAGCTTTTCTACCCGACAGGCCGGTTCACCCCTCCACTTT. Encoded protein: CASSFSTRQAGSPLHF.

The rearrangement links TRBV14 to TRBJ2-7; weak D call: TRBD2 (6 bases). V shed 1 base and J shed 3 bases, with 10 bases lying between them. The CDR3 extends over 14 amino acids. Germline V gene lookup returns CDR1 SGHDN and CDR2 FVKESK. The CDR3: CASSQGTIFYEQYF. CDR3 bases: TGTGCCAGCAGCCAAGGGACTATATTCTACGAGCAGTACTTC.

This clone was detected only a few times. The junction does not match germline at one end; this may be a read error. The chain is built from TRBV27 and TRBJ2-7; tentative D call: TRBD1 (5 bases). Germline V gene data show CDR1 as MNHEY and CDR2 as SMNVEV (reference sequence). The CDR3 totals 15 residues. The CDR3 is CASTLKPGSGLGQYF. CDR3 DNA: TGTGCCAGCACTTTAAAGCCAGGGTCGGGCCTCGGGCAGTACTTC.

The chain employs TRBV7-3 and TRBJ2-1, with 10 positions matching TRBD2. The CDR3 has 17 amino acids. J was trimmed by 7 bases and V by 3 bases; bases with no gene match: 12. Germline loops: CDR1 SGHTA, CDR2 FQGTGA. The CDR3 nucleotides are TGTGCCAGCAGCTTTCTTAGCGGGGGGCTTAAGGGGAATGAGCAGTTCTTC. Translation gives CASSFLSGGLKGNEQFF.

The V call is TRBV15, the J call TRBJ2-5; 12 nucleotides align to TRBD2. V shed 0 bases and J 6 bases; nucleotides not matched to a gene: 17. The CDR3 extends over 20 amino acids. CDR1 is LNHNV and CDR2 is YYDKDF in the germline V gene (reference sequence). The CDR3 DNA follows: TGTGCCACCAGCAGAGATACCGACCCTTTCCTAGCGGGGGGGCCGAAGACCCAGTACTTC. Translation: CATSRDTDPFLAGGPKTQYF.